The T cell receptor (beta chain) described here comes from a study of long-term antiretroviral therapy in people with HIV. Study-wide results and caveats: The study found that diversity rose after ART but stayed below transplant donor controls.

CDR1 SEHNR and CDR2 FQNEAQ come from the germline V gene (reference sequence). This CDR3 spans 15 amino acids. J lost 1 base, V lost 4 bases, and 5 bases had no gene match. A minimum of one pre-ART and two post-ART PBMC samples existed for each donor. Run at survey level, the immunoSEQ assay was version v3.0. The protocol was immunoSEQ multiplex PCR, while the TCRdb copy is restricted to in-frame clones and leaves out a portion. The data show about 20,000 clones, with around 89% seen just once and roughly 9% held by the top ten. This clone appeared once. Its specificity is not known. The receptor was isolated from a man aged 50-60 years with HIV. The sample here was unsorted PBMCs, taken 4.2 years after starting antiretroviral therapy. This chain uses TRBV7-9 with TRBJ2-3; 7 bases map to TRBD2. CDR3 amino acids: CASSYDRGGTDTQYF. CDR3 nucleotides: TGTGCCAGCAGCTACGATCGGGGGGGCACAGATACGCAGTATTTT.